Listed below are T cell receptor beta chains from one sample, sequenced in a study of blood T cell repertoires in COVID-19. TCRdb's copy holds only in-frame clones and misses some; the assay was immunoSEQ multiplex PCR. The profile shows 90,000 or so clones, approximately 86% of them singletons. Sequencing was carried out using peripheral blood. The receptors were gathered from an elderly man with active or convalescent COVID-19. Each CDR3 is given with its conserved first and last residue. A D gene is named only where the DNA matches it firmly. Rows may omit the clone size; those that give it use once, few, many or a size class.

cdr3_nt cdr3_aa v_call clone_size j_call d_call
TGTGCCAGCAGCAAAAAGAATGCCGGGACAGGTACAAGGCCCTGCTACGAGCAGTACTTC CASSKKNAGTGTRPCYEQYF TRBV21-1 . TRBJ2-7 .
TGTGCCAGCAGCTTAACAGGACCAATGGTGTCGTCTGGAAACACCATATATTTT CASSLTGPMVSSGNTIYF TRBV7-9 few TRBJ1-3 .
TGTGCCAGCACTCACGGAGGGCCTAGCGAGCAGTACTTC CASTHGGPSEQYF TRBV6-6 . TRBJ2-7 .
TGTGCCAGCAGCCAATATCAGTCCTCGGAGACCCAGTACTTC CASSQYQSSETQYF TRBV3-1/TRBV3-2 . TRBJ2-5 .
TGTGCCAGCAGCCAATTTCCGGGAAACGGAAACACCATATATTTT CASSQFPGNGNTIYF TRBV3-1/TRBV3-2 . TRBJ1-3 .
TGTGCCAGTAGTAACGGCCAGCGCCTAGCTAACTATGGCTACACCTTC CASSNGQRLANYGYTF TRBV19 . TRBJ1-2 .
TGCGCCAGCAGCCCCGGGACAGGGGCCTACGAGCAGTACTTC CASSPGTGAYEQYF TRBV4-1 . TRBJ2-7 TRBD1
TGTGCCAGCAGCCCAAAGACGGGACAGGGGGCGAAAACCGGGGAGCTGTTTTTT CASSPKTGQGAKTGELFF TRBV7-3 . TRBJ2-2 TRBD1
TGTGCCAGCAGTGATGTCGCCTACGAGCAGTACTTC CASSDVAYEQYF TRBV2 . TRBJ2-7 .
TGTGCCAGCAGCGTACAGGGCTACGAGCAGTACTTC CASSVQGYEQYF TRBV5-4 . TRBJ2-7 .
TGTGCCAGCAGCCAAGGACTAGCGGTCTCTGGGGCCAACGTCCTGACTTTC CASSQGLAVSGANVLTF TRBV3-1/TRBV3-2 few TRBJ2-6 TRBD2
TGTGCCAGCAGCGGAAGACCGGGACAGGGGGACGAGCAGTACTTC CASSGRPGQGDEQYF TRBV5-4 . TRBJ2-7 TRBD1
TGCGCCAGCAGCCCGGCGGGGCGGGACAGAACCAATCAGCCCCAGCATTTT CASSPAGRDRTNQPQHF TRBV5-1 . TRBJ1-5 TRBD1
TGTGCCAGCAGCTTGGACTACGGGGGCTCTGGGGCCAACGTCCTGACTTTC CASSLDYGGSGANVLTF TRBV5-6 few TRBJ2-6 .
TGTGCCAGTAGTGTGAAAGGACTACGTTCCTACGAGCAGTACTTC CASSVKGLRSYEQYF TRBV19 . TRBJ2-7 .
TGTGCCAGCAGCCGGACAGGGAGCCCTCTCTCTGGAAACACCATATATTTT CASSRTGSPLSGNTIYF TRBV4-2 once TRBJ1-3 TRBD1
TGTGCCAGCAGCTCCACCGCCCTAGACGGAGGATATTCACCCCTCCACTTT CASSSTALDGGYSPLHF TRBV5-6 . TRBJ1-6 .
TGTGCCAGCGGACAGGGAGGGAATGAAAAACTGTTTTTT CASGQGGNEKLFF TRBV2 . TRBJ1-4 TRBD1
TGCGCCAGCAGCTTGGACAGGGGTGGAAACACCATATATTTT CASSLDRGGNTIYF TRBV5-1 . TRBJ1-3 TRBD1
TGTGCCAGCAGCCAAGATCTTGTTTGGGGGGATCAGCCCCAGCATTTT CASSQDLVWGDQPQHF TRBV3-1/TRBV3-2 . TRBJ1-5 .
TGTGCCAGCAGTTTACGGGCGGGCCGGAGTACGGAAGAGACCCAGTACTTC CASSLRAGRSTEETQYF TRBV27 . TRBJ2-5 .
TGTGCCAGCAGCTTGGACAAGTCTTCCTATGGCTACACCTTC CASSLDKSSYGYTF TRBV5-8 . TRBJ1-2 .
TGTGCCACCAGGGACAGGGATGGCAATCAGCCCCAGCATTTT CATRDRDGNQPQHF TRBV10-3 once TRBJ1-5 TRBD1
TGTGCCAGCAGCCAAACCGGGACAGGGAGAGGTAGACTGTTTTTT CASSQTGTGRGRLFF TRBV4-2 . TRBJ1-4 TRBD1
TGTGCCAGCAGCCTAGACAGGACCGGGGAGCTGTTTTTT CASSLDRTGELFF TRBV5-8 . TRBJ2-2 .
TGTGCCAGCAGCTACCGGACTAGCGGCACCGGGGAGCTGTTTTTT CASSYRTSGTGELFF TRBV5-8 . TRBJ2-2 TRBD2
TGCAGCGTTGCGGCAGGGCTATACAATGAGCAGTTCTTC CSVAAGLYNEQFF TRBV29-1 . TRBJ2-1 .